This T cell receptor (beta chain) appears in the sequencing data of a study of T cell responses to AZD1222 COVID-19 vaccine. Study summary: Investigators merged groups given second doses at roughly 4 or roughly 12 weeks.

V trimming: 5 bases; J trimming: 4 bases; junction bases outside the gene matches: 6. Germline CDR1 is SGHTA and CDR2 is FQGNSA. There are 15 residues in the CDR3. Study conclusions and caveats: White British ancestry dominated among donors, who included more females, and clonal diversity was possibly underestimated. Elevations in Spike-specific TCR breadth and depth followed administration of two AZD1222 doses. It was only a handful of AZD1222 recipients who were seropositive at baseline.

Produced via immunoSEQ multiplex PCR; TCRdb's table is partial and in-frame only. The sample has roughly 170,000 clones; around 87% are singletons. Note on this clone: The antigen is undetermined.

This specimen was peripheral blood, taken on day 0 of AZD1222 vaccination. The receptor was isolated from an adult in good health. The chain links TRBV7-2 to TRBJ1-4; 8 bases map to TRBD1. CDR3 sequence (DNA): TGTGCCAGCAGCCTAGGGACAGGCCTTAATGAAAAACTGTTTTTT. It codes for CASSLGTGLNEKLFF.